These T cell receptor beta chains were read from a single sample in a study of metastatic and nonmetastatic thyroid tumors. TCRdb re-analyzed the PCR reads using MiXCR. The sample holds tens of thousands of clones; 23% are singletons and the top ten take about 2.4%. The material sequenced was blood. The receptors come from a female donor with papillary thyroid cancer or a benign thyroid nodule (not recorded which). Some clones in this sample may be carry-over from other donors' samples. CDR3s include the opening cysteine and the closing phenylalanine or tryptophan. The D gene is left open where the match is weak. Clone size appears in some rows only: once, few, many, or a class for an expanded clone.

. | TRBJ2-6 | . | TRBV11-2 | TGTGCCAGCAGCTCCTTGACTCCTCGTGGGGCCAACGTCCTGACTTTC | CASSSLTPRGANVLTF
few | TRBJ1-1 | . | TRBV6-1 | TGTGCCAGCAGTGTATACAGGTTCGCTGAAGCTTTCTTT | CASSVYRFAEAFF
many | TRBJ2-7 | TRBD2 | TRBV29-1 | TGCAGCGCCGGGACTAGCGGGATCGAGCAGTACTTC | CSAGTSGIEQYF
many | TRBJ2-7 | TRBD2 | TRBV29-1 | TGCAGCGTCGCCCGGGGGGTCCACGAGCAGTACTTC | CSVARGVHEQYF
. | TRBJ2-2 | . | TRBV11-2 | TGTGCCAGCAGCTTATCTCCTGTAAGAGGCGCGGAGCTGTTTTTT | CASSLSPVRGAELFF
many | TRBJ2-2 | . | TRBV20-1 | TGCAGTGCTTCTACCAGCCGTATTGGCGGGGAGCTGTTTTTT | CSASTSRIGGELFF
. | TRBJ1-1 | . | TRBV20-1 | TGCAGTGCCCCAGGTGGGACCAGGGCACGTGGCACTGAAGCTTTCTTT | CSAPGGTRARGTEAFF
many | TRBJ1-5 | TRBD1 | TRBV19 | TGTGCCAGTAGTAACGCGGGACAGGGGGCAGGGCAGCCCCAGCATTTT | CASSNAGQGAGQPQHF
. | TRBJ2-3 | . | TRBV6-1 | TGTGCCAGCAGTGAGACAGGGAGGTCACCAGATACGCAGTATTTT | CASSETGRSPDTQYF
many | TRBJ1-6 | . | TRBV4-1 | TGCGCCAGCAGCCAGGGTAATTCACCCCTCCACTTT | CASSQGNSPLHF
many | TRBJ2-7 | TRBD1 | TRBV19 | TGTGCCAGTAGTATAGTGGGACAGGGAACCTACGAGCAGTACTTC | CASSIVGQGTYEQYF
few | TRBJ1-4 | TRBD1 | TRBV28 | TGTGCCAGCACATACGACAGGGAGGCTAATGAAAAACTGTTTTTT | CASTYDREANEKLFF
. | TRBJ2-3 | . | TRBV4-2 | TGTGCCAGCAGCCAAGAGGCTAGCTCTGGAGCAGACACGCAGTATTTT | CASSQEASSGADTQYF
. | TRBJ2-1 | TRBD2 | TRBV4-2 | TGTGCCAGCAGCCTTACTAGCGGGGGGGCGGCTGAGCAGTTCTTC | CASSLTSGGAAEQFF
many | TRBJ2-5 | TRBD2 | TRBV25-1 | TGTGCCAGCAGTGAATGGGGAGGGAACCAAGAGACCCAGTACTTC | CASSEWGGNQETQYF
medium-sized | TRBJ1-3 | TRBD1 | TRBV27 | TGTGCCAGCAGTTTAAGGGGGCAAAGTGGAAACACCATATATTTT | CASSLRGQSGNTIYF
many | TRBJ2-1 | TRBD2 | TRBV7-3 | TGTGCCAGCAGCTCGGGCGGGAGAGCTAATGAGCAGTTCTTC | CASSSGGRANEQFF
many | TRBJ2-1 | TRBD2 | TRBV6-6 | TGTGCCAGCACGGGGCTAGCGGGAGGATTGAGCTCCTACAATGAGCAGTTCTTC | CASTGLAGGLSSYNEQFF
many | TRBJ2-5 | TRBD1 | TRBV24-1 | TGTGCCACCAGTGATGGGGACAGAGAGACCCAGTACTTC | CATSDGDRETQYF
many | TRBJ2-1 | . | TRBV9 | TGTGCCAGCAGCGTAGTGGGAGGACACTCCTACAATGAGCAGTTCTTC | CASSVVGGHSYNEQFF